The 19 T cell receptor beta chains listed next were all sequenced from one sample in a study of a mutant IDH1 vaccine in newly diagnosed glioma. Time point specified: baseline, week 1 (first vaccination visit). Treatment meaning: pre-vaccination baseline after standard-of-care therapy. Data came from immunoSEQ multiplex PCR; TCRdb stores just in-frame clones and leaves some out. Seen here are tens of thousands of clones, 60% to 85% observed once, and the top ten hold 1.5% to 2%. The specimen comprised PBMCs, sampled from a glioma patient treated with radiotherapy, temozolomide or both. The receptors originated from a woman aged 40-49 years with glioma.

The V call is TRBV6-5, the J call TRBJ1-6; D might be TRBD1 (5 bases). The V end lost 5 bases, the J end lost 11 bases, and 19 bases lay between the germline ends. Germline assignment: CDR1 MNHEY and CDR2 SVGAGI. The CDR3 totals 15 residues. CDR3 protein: CASSPGVVLVTPLHF. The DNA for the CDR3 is TGTGCCAGCAGTCCGGGGGTCGTTCTGGTGACACCCCTCCACTTT.

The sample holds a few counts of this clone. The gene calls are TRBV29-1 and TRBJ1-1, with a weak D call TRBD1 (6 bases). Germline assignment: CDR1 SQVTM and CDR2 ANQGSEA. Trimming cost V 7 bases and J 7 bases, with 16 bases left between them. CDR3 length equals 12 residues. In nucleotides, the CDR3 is TGCAGCGGGGGGCAGCGGGCAGATGAAGCTTTCTTT. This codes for CSGGQRADEAFF.

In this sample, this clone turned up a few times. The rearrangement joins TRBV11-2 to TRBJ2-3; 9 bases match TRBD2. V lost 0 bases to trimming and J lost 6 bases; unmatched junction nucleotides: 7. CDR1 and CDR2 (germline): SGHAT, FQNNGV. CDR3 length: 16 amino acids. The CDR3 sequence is CASSLDWSGGPDTQYF. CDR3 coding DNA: TGTGCCAGCAGCTTAGATTGGAGCGGGGGGCCGGATACGCAGTATTTT. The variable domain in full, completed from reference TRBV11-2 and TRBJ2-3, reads EAGVAQSPRYKIIEKRQSVAFWCNPISGHATLYWYQQILGQGPKLLIQFQNNGVVDDSQLPKDRFSAERLKGVDSTLKIQPAKLEDSAVYLCASSLDWSGGPDTQYFGPGTRLTVL.

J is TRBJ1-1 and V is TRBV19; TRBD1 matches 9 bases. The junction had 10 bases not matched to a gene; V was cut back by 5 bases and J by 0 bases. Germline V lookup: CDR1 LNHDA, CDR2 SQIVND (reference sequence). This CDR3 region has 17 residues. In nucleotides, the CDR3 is TGTGCCAGTAGTCTCCCGACAGGGGGATATATGAACACTGAAGCTTTCTTT. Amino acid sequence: CASSLPTGGYMNTEAFF.

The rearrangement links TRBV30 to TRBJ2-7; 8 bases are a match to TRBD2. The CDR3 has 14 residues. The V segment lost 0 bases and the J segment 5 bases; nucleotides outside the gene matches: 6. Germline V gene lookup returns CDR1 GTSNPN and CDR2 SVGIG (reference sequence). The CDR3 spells CAWSVGTRWHEQYF. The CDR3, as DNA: TGTGCCTGGAGTGTAGGGACTAGGTGGCACGAGCAGTACTTC.

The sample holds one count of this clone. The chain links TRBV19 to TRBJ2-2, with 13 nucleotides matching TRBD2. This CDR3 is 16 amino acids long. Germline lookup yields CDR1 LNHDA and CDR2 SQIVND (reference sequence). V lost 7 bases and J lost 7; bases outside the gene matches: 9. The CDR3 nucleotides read TGTGCCAGTAAATTTGGACTAGCGGGAGAGGGCGGGGAGCTGTTTTTT. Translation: CASKFGLAGEGGELFF.

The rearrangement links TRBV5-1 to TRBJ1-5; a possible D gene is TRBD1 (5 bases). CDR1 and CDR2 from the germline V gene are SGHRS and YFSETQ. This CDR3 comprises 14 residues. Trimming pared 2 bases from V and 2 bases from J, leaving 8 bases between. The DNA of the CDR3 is TGCGCCAGCAGCTTAGGGGATCGCAATCAGCCCCAGCATTTT. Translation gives CASSLGDRNQPQHF.

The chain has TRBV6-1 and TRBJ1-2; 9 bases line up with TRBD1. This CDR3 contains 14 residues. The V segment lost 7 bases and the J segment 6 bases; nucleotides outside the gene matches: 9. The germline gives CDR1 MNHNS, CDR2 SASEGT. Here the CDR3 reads CASNLNRGRDGYTF. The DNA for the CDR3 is TGTGCCAGCAACCTAAACAGGGGGCGGGATGGCTACACCTTC.

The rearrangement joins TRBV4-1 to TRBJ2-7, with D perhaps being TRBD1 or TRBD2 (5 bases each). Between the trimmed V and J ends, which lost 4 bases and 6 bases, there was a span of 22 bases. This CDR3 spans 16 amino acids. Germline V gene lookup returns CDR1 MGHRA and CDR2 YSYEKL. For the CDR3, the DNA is TGCGCCAGCAGCCGAGAACCGGGACGGCCCTTTCTCGAGCAGTACTTC. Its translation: CASSREPGRPFLEQYF.

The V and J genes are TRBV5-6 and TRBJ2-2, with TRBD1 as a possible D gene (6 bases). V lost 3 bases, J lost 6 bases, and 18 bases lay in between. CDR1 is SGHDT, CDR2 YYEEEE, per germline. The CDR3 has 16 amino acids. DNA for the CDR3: TGTGCCAGCAGCTCACCGGCAGGGGTGAGTGCCGGGGAGCTGTTTTTT. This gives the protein CASSSPAGVSAGELFF.

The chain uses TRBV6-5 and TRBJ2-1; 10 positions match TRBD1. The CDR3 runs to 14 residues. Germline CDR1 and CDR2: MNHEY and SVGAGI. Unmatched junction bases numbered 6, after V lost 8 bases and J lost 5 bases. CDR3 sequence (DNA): TGTGCCAGCCGGGACAGGGGTTATGACAATGAGCAGTTCTTC. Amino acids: CASRDRGYDNEQFF.

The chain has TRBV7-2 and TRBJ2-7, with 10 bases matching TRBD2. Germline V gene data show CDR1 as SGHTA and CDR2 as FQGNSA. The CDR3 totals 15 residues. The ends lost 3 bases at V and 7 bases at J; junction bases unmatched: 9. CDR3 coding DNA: TGTGCCAGCAGCTTGGACCCCGGGACTAGCGTAGAGCAGTACTTC. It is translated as CASSLDPGTSVEQYF.

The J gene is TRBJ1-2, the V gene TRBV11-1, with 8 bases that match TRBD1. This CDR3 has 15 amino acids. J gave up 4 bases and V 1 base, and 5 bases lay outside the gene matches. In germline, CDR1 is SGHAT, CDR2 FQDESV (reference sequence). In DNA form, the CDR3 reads TGTGCCAGCAGCTTAGAGGACAGGGCCAGCTATGGCTACACCTTC. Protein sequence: CASSLEDRASYGYTF.

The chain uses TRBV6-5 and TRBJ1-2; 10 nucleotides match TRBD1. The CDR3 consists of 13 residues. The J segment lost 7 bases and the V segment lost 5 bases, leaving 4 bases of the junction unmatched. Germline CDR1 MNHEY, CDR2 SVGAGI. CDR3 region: CASSDRGPIGYTF. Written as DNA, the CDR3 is TGTGCCAGCAGTGACAGGGGGCCGATTGGCTACACCTTC.

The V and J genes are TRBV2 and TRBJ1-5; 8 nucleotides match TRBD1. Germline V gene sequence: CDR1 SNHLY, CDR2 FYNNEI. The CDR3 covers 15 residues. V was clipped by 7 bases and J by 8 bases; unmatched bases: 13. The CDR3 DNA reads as TGTGCCAGCAATCGCCAGGGGGCGGTGATGGAGCCCCAGCATTTT. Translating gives CASNRQGAVMEPQHF.

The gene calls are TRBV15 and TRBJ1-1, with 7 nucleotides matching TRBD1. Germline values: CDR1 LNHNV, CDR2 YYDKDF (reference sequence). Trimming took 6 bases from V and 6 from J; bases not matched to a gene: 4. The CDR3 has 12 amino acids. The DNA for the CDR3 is TGTGCCACCAGTTGGACAGGCGCTGAAGCTTTCTTT. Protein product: CATSWTGAEAFF.

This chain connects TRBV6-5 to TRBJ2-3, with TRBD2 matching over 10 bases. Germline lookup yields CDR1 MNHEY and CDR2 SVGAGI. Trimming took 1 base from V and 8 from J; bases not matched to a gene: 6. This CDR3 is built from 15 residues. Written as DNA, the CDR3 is TGTGCCAGCAGTTACTTGACTAGCGGGCAGGGTACGCAGTATTTT. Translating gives CASSYLTSGQGTQYF.

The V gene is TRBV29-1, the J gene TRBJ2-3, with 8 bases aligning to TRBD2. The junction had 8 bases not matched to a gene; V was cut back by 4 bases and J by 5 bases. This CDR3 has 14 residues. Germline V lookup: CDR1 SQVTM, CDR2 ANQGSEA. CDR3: CSVGYGGARDTQYF. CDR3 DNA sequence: TGCAGCGTTGGGTACGGGGGGGCCCGAGATACGCAGTATTTT.

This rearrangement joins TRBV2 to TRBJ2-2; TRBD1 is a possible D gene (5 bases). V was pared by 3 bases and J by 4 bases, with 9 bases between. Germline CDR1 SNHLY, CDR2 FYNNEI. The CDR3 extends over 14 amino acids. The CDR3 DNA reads TGTGCCAGCAGTGAGGCAGGGATCACCGGGGAGCTGTTTTTT. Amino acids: CASSEAGITGELFF.